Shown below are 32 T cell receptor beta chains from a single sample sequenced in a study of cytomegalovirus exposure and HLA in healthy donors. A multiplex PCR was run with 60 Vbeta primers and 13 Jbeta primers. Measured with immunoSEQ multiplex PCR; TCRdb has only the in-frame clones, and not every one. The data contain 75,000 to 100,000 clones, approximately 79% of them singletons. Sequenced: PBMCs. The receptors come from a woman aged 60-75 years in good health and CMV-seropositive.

The CDR3, as DNA: TGTGCCAGCGCCAGTGGCAAAGCTTTCTTT. Its protein is CASASGKAFF. The chain joins TRBV6-6 to TRBJ1-1; D not resolved. Germline V gives CDR1 MNHNY, CDR2 SVGAGI (reference sequence). V was trimmed by 8 bases and J by 9 bases, leaving 10 bases between them. The CDR3 totals 10 residues.

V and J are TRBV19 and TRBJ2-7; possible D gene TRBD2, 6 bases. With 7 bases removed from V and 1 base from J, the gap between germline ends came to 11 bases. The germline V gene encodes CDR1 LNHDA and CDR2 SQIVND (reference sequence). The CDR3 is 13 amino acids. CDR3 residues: CASKSGTSYEQYF. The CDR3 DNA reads TGTGCCAGTAAGTCGGGGACTTCCTACGAGCAGTACTTC. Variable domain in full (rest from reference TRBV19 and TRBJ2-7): DGGITQSPKYLFRKEGQNVTLSCEQNLNHDAMYWYRQDPGQGLRLIYYSQIVNDFQKGDIAEGYSVSREKKESFPLTVTSAQKNPTAFYLCASKSGTSYEQYFGPGTRLTVT.

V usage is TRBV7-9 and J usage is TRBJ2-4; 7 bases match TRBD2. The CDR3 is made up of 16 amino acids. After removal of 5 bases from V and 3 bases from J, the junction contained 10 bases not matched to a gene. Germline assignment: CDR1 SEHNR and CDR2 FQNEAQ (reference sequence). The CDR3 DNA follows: TGTGCCAGCAGCCTCCCCCTCCGGGGGGACAAAAACATTCAGTACTTC. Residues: CASSLPLRGDKNIQYF.

CDR3 bases: TGTGCCAGCAGCAAGACTAGCGGGAGGTTAACCTACAATGAGCAGTTCTTC. It is translated as CASSKTSGRLTYNEQFF. V and J are TRBV21-1 and TRBJ2-1; the listed D gene, TRBD2, was not tested against the DNA. TRBV21-1 is a known pseudogene. The CDR3 extends over 17 amino acids.

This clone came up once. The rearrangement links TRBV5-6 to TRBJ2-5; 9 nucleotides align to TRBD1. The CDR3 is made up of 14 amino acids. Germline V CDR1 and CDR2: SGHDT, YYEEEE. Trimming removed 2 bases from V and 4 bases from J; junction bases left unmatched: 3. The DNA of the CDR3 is TGTGCCAGCAGCTTAGACAGGGGGTCAGAGACCCAGTACTTC. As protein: CASSLDRGSETQYF.

CDR3 region: CASSQEGTTPREQYF. As DNA, the CDR3 is TGTGCCAGCAGCCAAGAGGGGACTACCCCCCGCGAGCAGTACTTC. J is TRBJ2-7 and V is TRBV7-2; 7 nucleotides line up with TRBD2. The CDR3 consists of 15 residues. Germline lookup yields CDR1 SGHTA and CDR2 FQGNSA. V gave up 5 bases and J gave up 6 bases; unmatched junction bases: 13.

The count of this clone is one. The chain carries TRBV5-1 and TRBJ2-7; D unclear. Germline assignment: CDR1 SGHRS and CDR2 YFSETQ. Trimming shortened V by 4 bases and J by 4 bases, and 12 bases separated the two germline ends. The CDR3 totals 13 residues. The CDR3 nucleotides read TGCGCCAGCAGCCCCCGAGCGAATTACGAGCAGTACTTC. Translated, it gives CASSPRANYEQYF.

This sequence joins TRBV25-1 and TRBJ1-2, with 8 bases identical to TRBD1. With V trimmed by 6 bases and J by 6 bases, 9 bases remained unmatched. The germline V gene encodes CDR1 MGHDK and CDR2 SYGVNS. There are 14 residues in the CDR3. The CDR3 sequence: CASRATGTGHGYTF. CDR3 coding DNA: TGTGCCAGCAGGGCCACCGGGACAGGACATGGCTACACCTTC.

The CDR3 DNA reads as TGTGCCAGCAGTTTGCGGTTCGAGCAGTTCTTC. Translation: CASSLRFEQFF. The V gene is TRBV28, the J gene TRBJ2-1; no firm D call. CDR1 is MDHEN, CDR2 SYDVKM, per germline. The germline V and J ends were trimmed by 3 bases and 10 bases, with 7 bases remaining between them. The CDR3 contains 11 residues.

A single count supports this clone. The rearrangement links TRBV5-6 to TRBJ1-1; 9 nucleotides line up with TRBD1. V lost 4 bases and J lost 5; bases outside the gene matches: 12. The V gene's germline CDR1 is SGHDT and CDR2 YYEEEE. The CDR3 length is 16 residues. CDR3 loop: CASSAPGQGERTEAFF. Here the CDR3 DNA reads TGTGCCAGCAGCGCTCCGGGACAGGGTGAAAGAACTGAAGCTTTCTTT. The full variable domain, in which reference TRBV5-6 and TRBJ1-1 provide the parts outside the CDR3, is DAGVTQSPTHLIKTRGQQVTLRCSPKSGHDTVSWYQQALGQGPQFIFQYYEEEERQRGNFPDRFSGHQFPNYSSELNVNALLLGDSALYLCASSAPGQGERTEAFFGQGTRLTVV.

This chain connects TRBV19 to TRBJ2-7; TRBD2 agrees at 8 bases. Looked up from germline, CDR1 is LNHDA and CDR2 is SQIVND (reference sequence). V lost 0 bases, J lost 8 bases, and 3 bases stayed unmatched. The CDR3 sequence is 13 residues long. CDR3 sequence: CASSIDPSGQQYF. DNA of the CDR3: TGTGCCAGTAGTATAGACCCTAGCGGGCAGCAGTACTTC.

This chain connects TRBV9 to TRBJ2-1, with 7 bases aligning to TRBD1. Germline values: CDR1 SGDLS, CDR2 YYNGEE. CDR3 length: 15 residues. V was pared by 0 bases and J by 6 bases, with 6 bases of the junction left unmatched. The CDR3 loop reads CASSVEGASTNEQFF. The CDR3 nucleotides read TGTGCCAGCAGCGTAGAGGGGGCATCCACCAATGAGCAGTTCTTC.

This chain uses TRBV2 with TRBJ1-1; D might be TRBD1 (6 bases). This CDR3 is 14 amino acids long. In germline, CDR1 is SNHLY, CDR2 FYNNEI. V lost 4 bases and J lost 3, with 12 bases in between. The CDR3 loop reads CASSGRGTDTEAFF. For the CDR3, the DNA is TGTGCCAGCAGTGGCAGGGGAACGGACACTGAAGCTTTCTTT.

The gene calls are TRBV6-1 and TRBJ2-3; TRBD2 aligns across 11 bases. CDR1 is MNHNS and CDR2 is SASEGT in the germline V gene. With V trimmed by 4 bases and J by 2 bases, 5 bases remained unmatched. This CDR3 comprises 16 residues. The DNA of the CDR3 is TGTGCCAGCAGTGCCGGGACTAGCGGAGTCACAGATACGCAGTATTTT. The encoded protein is CASSAGTSGVTDTQYF.

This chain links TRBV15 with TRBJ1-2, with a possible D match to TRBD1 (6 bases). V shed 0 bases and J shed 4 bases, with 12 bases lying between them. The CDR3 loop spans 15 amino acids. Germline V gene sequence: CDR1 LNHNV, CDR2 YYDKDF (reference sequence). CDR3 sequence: CATSRDMTGLYGYTF. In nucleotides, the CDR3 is TGTGCCACCAGCAGAGATATGACAGGCCTCTATGGCTACACCTTC.

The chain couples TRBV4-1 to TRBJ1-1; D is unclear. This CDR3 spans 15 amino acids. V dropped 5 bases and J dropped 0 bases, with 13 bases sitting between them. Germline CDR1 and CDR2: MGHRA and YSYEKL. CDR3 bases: TGCGCCAGCAGCGCTGGGCCGACAATGAACACTGAAGCTTTCTTT. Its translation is CASSAGPTMNTEAFF.

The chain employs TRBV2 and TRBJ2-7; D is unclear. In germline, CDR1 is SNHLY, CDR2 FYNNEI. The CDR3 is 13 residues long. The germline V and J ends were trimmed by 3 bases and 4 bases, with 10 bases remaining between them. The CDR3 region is CASSEVISYEQYF. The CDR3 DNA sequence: TGTGCCAGCAGTGAGGTGATCAGTTACGAGCAGTACTTC.

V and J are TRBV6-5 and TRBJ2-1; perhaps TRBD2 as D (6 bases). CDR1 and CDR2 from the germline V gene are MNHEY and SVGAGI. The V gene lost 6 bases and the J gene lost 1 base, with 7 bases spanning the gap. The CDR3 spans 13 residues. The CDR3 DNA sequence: TGTGCCAGCAGCCGGGGGTCCTACAATGAGCAGTTCTTC. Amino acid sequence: CASSRGSYNEQFF.

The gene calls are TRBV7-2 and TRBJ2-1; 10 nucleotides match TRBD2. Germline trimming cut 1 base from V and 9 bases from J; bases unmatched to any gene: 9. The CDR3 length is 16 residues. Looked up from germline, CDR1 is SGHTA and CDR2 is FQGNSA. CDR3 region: CASSLDSSGSFGEQFF. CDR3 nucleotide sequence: TGTGCCAGCAGCTTAGATTCTAGCGGGAGTTTTGGTGAGCAGTTCTTC.

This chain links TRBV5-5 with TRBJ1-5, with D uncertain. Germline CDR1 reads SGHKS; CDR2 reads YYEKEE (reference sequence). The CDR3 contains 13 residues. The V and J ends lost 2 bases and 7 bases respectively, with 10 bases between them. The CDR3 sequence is CASSFAPQQPQHF. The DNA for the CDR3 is TGTGCCAGCAGCTTTGCCCCACAGCAGCCCCAGCATTTT.

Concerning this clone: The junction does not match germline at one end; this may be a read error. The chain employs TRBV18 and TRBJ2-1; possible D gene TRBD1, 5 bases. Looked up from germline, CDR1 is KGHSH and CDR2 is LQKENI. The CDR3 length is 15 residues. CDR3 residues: CASSSPPGSYNEQFF. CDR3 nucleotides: TGTGCCAGCTCATCACCGCCAGGGTCCTACAATGAGCAGTTCTTC.

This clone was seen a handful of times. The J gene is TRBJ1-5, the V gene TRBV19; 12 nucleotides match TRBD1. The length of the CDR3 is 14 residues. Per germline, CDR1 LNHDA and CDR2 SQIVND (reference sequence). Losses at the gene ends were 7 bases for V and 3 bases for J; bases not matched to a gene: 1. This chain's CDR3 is CASMGQGANQPQHF. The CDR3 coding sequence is TGTGCCAGTATGGGACAGGGGGCCAATCAGCCCCAGCATTTT.

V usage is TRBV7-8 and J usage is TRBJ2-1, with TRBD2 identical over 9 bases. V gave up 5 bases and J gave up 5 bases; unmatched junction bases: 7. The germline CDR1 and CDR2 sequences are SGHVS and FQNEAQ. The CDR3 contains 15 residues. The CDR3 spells CASSPTGLADNEQFF. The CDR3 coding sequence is TGTGCCAGCAGCCCGACGGGACTAGCCGACAATGAGCAGTTCTTC.

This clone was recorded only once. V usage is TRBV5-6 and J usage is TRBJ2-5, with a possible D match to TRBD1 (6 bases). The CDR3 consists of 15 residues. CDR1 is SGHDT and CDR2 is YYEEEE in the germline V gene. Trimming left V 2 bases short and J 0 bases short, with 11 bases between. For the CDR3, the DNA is TGTGCCAGCAGCTTAGGACAGTTGTACCAAGAGACCCAGTACTTC. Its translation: CASSLGQLYQETQYF. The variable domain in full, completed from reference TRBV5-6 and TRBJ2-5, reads DAGVTQSPTHLIKTRGQQVTLRCSPKSGHDTVSWYQQALGQGPQFIFQYYEEEERQRGNFPDRFSGHQFPNYSSELNVNALLLGDSALYLCASSLGQLYQETQYFGPGTRLLVL.

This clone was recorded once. CDR3 sequence: CASSQERGSEQYF. The CDR3 bases are TGCGCCAGCAGCCAAGAGAGGGGGTCCGAGCAGTACTTC. The genes are TRBV4-1 and TRBJ2-7, with D maybe TRBD1 (6 bases). V was cut by 0 bases and J by 6 bases, with 9 bases left in between. Germline CDR1 is MGHRA and CDR2 is YSYEKL. CDR3 size: 13 residues.

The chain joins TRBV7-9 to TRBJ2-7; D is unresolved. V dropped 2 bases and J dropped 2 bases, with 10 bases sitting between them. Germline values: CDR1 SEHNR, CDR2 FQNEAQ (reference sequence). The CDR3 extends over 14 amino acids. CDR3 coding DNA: TGTGCCAGCAGCTTATGGGCTGATACCTACGAGCAGTACTTC. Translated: CASSLWADTYEQYF.

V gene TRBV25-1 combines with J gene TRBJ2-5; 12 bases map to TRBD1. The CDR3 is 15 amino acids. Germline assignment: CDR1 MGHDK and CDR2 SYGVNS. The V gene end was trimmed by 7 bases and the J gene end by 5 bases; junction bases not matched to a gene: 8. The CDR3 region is CASTVGQGAGETQYF. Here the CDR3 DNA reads TGTGCCAGCACTGTGGGACAGGGGGCCGGTGAGACCCAGTACTTC.

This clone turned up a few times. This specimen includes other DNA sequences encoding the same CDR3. The CDR3 coding sequence is TGCGCCAGCAGCTTGTCTCAGGGCTACGAGCAGTACTTC. Its protein is CASSLSQGYEQYF. The V gene is TRBV5-1, the J gene TRBJ2-7, with D tentatively TRBD1 (5 bases). Germline V gene data show CDR1 as SGHRS and CDR2 as YFSETQ. Trimming cost V 1 base and J 3 bases, with 8 bases left between them. This CDR3 contains 13 residues.

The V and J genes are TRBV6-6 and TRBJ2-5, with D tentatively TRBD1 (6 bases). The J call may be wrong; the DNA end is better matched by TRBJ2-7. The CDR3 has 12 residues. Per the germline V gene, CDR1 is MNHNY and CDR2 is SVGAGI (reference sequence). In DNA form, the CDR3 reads TGTGCCGCTGGACAGCTCTCCTACGAGCAGTACTTC. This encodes CAAGQLSYEQYF.

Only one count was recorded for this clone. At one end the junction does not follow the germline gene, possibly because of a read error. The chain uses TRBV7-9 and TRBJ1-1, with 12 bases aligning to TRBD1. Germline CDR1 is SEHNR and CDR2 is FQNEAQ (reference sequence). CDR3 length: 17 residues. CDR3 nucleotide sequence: TGTTCCAGCAGCTTAGGGGGGGGACAGGGGGCCAACACTGAAGCTTTCTTT. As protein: CSSSLGGGQGANTEAFF.

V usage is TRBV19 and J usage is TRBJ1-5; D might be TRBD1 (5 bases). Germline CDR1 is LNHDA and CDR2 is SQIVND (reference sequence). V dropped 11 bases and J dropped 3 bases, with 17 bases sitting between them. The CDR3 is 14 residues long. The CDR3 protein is CASRPDSFNQPQHF. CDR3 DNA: TGTGCCTCCCGACCAGACAGCTTCAATCAGCCCCAGCATTTT.

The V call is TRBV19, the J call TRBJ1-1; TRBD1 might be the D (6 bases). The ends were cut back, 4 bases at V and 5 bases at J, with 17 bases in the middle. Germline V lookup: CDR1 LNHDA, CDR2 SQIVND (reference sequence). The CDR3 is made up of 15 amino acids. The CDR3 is CASSRATGTGTEAFF. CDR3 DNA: TGTGCCAGTAGTAGGGCTACAGGGACGGGGACTGAAGCTTTCTTT.